The 18 T cell receptor beta chains given below trace back to one sample, sequenced in a study of human T cells and chemical hapten exposure. TCRdb used MiXCR to reprocess the RACE reads, holding one entry per CDR3 protein. Of fewer than 200,000 distinct CDR3 sequences detected, 20% to 25% appear once; the ten largest clones hold less than 7%. Time point here: patch test 1, 2 weeks after DPC sensitization. Treatment described: therapeutic diphenylcyclopropenone sensitization with weekly scalp DPC. The specimen was whole blood, collected in connection with sensitization to the hapten diphenylcyclopropenone (DPC). Receptors were obtained from a woman between 50 and 59 years old with alopecia areata. Some clones in this sample may be carry-over from other donors' samples.

The V call is TRBV6-6, the J call TRBJ1-3, with D perhaps matching TRBD1 (6 bases). Germline CDR1 is MNHNY and CDR2 is SVGAGI (reference sequence). The V end lost 1 base, the J end lost 0 bases, and 19 bases lay between the germline ends. This CDR3 has 19 amino acids. CDR3 loop: CASSYLPGSQGTSGNTIYF. CDR3 coding DNA: TGTGCCAGCAGTTACTTACCTGGATCACAGGGAACCTCTGGAAACACCATATATTTT.

The rearrangement links TRBV2 to TRBJ2-1; possibly TRBD1 or TRBD2 for D (7 bases each). V gave up 0 bases and J gave up 2 bases, with 23 bases separating them. The CDR3 contains 20 residues. The germline V gene encodes CDR1 SNHLY and CDR2 FYNNEI. In DNA form, the CDR3 reads TGTGCCAGCAGTGAAGCGGTGGGGAGGGGGCGGCCCAAGACCTACAATGAGCAGTTCTTC. Translated, it gives CASSEAVGRGRPKTYNEQFF.

The V and J genes are TRBV6-2 or TRBV6-3 and TRBJ2-1, with D perhaps given as TRBD1 or TRBD2 (5 bases each). Germline V gives CDR1 MNHEY, CDR2 SVGEGT. The V end lost 6 bases, the J end lost 1 base, and 7 bases lay between the germline ends. There are 13 residues in the CDR3. The CDR3 DNA reads TGTGCCAGCAGGGGGACGTCCTACAATGAGCAGTTCTTC. Amino acid sequence: CASRGTSYNEQFF.

This chain connects TRBV2 to TRBJ1-1; TRBD1 matches at 7 bases. CDR1 is SNHLY and CDR2 is FYNNEI in the germline V gene. The CDR3 has 13 residues. The J segment lost 4 bases and the V segment lost 4 bases, leaving 3 bases of the junction unmatched. The CDR3, as DNA: TGTGCCAGCAGTGGACAGGGAACCACTGAAGCTTTCTTT. This codes for CASSGQGTTEAFF.

This clonotype was detected a few times. This chain connects TRBV19 to TRBJ2-7, with TRBD2 identical over 13 bases. Per the germline V gene, CDR1 is LNHDA and CDR2 is SQIVND (reference sequence). This CDR3 contains 16 residues. V lost 5 bases to trimming and J lost 2 bases; unmatched junction nucleotides: 6. This chain's CDR3 is CASSPTSGRRAYEQYF. The CDR3 DNA reads as TGTGCCAGTAGTCCGACTAGCGGGAGGAGAGCCTACGAGCAGTACTTC. The full variable domain, its missing parts supplied by reference TRBV19 and TRBJ2-7, is DGGITQSPKYLFRKEGQNVTLSCEQNLNHDAMYWYRQDPGQGLRLIYYSQIVNDFQKGDIAEGYSVSREKKESFPLTVTSAQKNPTAFYLCASSPTSGRRAYEQYFGPGTRLTVT.

Ten or more counts support this clonotype. The chain has TRBV5-1 and TRBJ2-3; D might be TRBD1 or TRBD2, each matching 5 bases. V was cut by 7 bases and J by 6 bases, with 15 bases left in between. The CDR3 spans 13 residues. Germline CDR1 SGHRS, CDR2 YFSETQ. The CDR3 is CASGDGLEDTQYF. The CDR3 nucleotides are TGCGCCAGCGGGGACGGCCTTGAGGATACGCAGTATTTT. The complete variable domain, with remaining parts taken from reference TRBV5-1 and TRBJ2-3, reads KAGVTQTPRYLIKTRGQQVTLSCSPISGHRSVSWYQQTPGQGLQFLFEYFSETQRNKGNFPGRFSGRQFSNSRSEMNVSTLELGDSALYLCASGDGLEDTQYFGPGTRLTVL.

V gene TRBV6-1 combines with J gene TRBJ1-1, with unresolved D. The CDR3 sequence is 14 residues long. Trimming left V 0 bases short and J 9 bases short, with 14 bases between. Germline loops: CDR1 MNHNS, CDR2 SASEGT. The CDR3 is CASSEAGRRGQAFF. The CDR3 DNA reads as TGTGCCAGCAGTGAAGCGGGCAGGCGCGGGCAAGCTTTCTTT.

The rearrangement uses TRBV11-2 and TRBJ2-5; D unclear. CDR3 size: 12 residues. V was trimmed by 8 bases and J by 0 bases, leaving 7 bases between them. Germline V gene data show CDR1 as SGHAT and CDR2 as FQNNGV. CDR3 nucleotides: TGTGCCAGCCAATGGGACCAAGAGACCCAGTACTTC. This encodes CASQWDQETQYF. Combining the CDR3 with reference TRBV11-2 and TRBJ2-5 gives the whole variable domain EAGVAQSPRYKIIEKRQSVAFWCNPISGHATLYWYQQILGQGPKLLIQFQNNGVVDDSQLPKDRFSAERLKGVDSTLKIQPAKLEDSAVYLCASQWDQETQYFGPGTRLLVL.

This clonotype occurred a few times. V gene TRBV11-1 combines with J gene TRBJ2-2; TRBD2 matches at 11 bases. Germline-derived CDR1 and CDR2 are SGHAT and FQDESV (reference sequence). CDR3 length: 17 amino acids. V was clipped by 1 base and J by 4 bases; unmatched bases: 5. The CDR3, as DNA: TGTGCCAGCAGCTTAGGCGGGCTAGCGGGAGGCACCGGGGAGCTGTTTTTT. Protein: CASSLGGLAGGTGELFF.

In this sample, this clonotype turned up a few times. The chain couples TRBV5-1 to TRBJ2-2; 7 bases line up with TRBD1. Germline CDR1 reads SGHRS; CDR2 reads YFSETQ. The CDR3 runs to 14 residues. The V and J ends lost 3 bases and 5 bases, in that order; junction bases with no gene match: 4. The CDR3 coding sequence is TGCGCCAGCAGCTCGGTGACAGGGACCGGGGAGCTGTTTTTT. Protein: CASSSVTGTGELFF.

The rearrangement links TRBV2 to TRBJ2-1; 8 bases are a match to TRBD1. Per germline, CDR1 SNHLY and CDR2 FYNNEI. After removal of 4 bases from V and 8 bases from J, the junction contained 10 bases not matched to a gene. This CDR3 has 15 amino acids. The chain's CDR3 is CASSADRDQWDEQFF. The CDR3 coding sequence is TGTGCCAGCAGTGCGGACAGGGACCAGTGGGATGAGCAGTTCTTC.

This clonotype has only a few counts. V usage is TRBV29-1 and J usage is TRBJ2-6; D is possibly TRBD2 (5 bases). Germline assignment: CDR1 SQVTM and CDR2 ANQGSEA. The CDR3 has 14 amino acids. With 1 base removed from V and 2 bases from J, the gap between germline ends came to 6 bases. The CDR3 region has the DNA TGCAGCGTTGAAGCTAGCCCTGGGGCCAACGTCCTGACTTTC. Its protein is CSVEASPGANVLTF.

This clonotype was counted only a few times. In nucleotides, the CDR3 is TGCAGTGCGCATAGGGGAAATACGCAGTATTTT. It yields the protein CSAHRGNTQYF. The chain is built from TRBV20-1 and TRBJ2-3, with TRBD1 as a possible D gene (5 bases). Looked up from germline, CDR1 is DFQATT and CDR2 is SNEGSKA (reference sequence). Trimming took off 6 bases at V and 7 bases at J, with 11 bases between the two ends. The CDR3 runs to 11 residues.

This chain joins TRBV10-3 and TRBJ2-5; D is undetermined. CDR1 and CDR2 from the germline V gene are ENHRY and SYGVKD. This CDR3 is 12 amino acids long. Trimming shortened V by 2 bases and J by 5 bases, and 6 bases separated the two germline ends. The CDR3 region has the DNA TGTGCCATCAGTGAGCGTCGGGAGACCCAGTACTTC. This sequence encodes CAISERRETQYF.

The chain has TRBV2 and TRBJ1-6; D remains ambiguous. Germline assignment: CDR1 SNHLY and CDR2 FYNNEI. The CDR3 is 16 amino acids. Trimming cost V 1 base and J 10 bases, with 17 bases left between them. CDR3 region: CASSEVEGFGESPLHF. The CDR3 region has the DNA TGTGCCAGCAGTGAAGTAGAAGGGTTCGGGGAATCACCCCTCCACTTT.

In this sample, this clonotype turned up many times. J is TRBJ2-7 and V is TRBV29-1; D is possibly TRBD2 (6 bases). Germline-derived CDR1 and CDR2 are SQVTM and ANQGSEA. This CDR3 is built from 16 residues. V gave up 4 bases and J gave up 4 bases, with 23 bases separating them. CDR3 sequence reads: CSVVGGLVDRPYEQYF. The CDR3 DNA reads TGCAGCGTTGTCGGAGGGCTGGTAGACCGTCCTTACGAGCAGTACTTC.

The chain recombines TRBV5-1 with TRBJ1-1; D gene unclear. The germline gives CDR1 SGHRS, CDR2 YFSETQ. V gave up 0 bases and J gave up 0 bases, with 9 bases separating them. This CDR3 has 15 residues. The CDR3 coding sequence is TGCGCCAGCAGCTTGGAGGCAGGCCTGAACACTGAAGCTTTCTTT. Its protein product is CASSLEAGLNTEAFF.

The chain links TRBV20-1 to TRBJ1-5, with a possible D match to TRBD1 (6 bases). Germline V gene data show CDR1 as DFQATT and CDR2 as SNEGSKA (reference sequence). The CDR3 extends over 15 amino acids. The germline V and J ends were trimmed by 5 bases and 7 bases, with 21 bases remaining between them. The CDR3 reads CSAETRRGAGQPQHF. CDR3 DNA sequence: TGCAGTGCTGAGACCCGCCGGGGGGCAGGGCAGCCCCAGCATTTT.